This TCR beta chain was retrieved from a study of T cell responses to AZD1222 COVID-19 vaccine (dated by TCRdb to the early 2020s). In the study overall: A total of 230 to 250 trial participants underwent TCR sequencing, of whom 200 to 220 received two doses of AZD1222 and about 25 received two doses of the MenACWY control vaccine. Enrollment into the trials was organized by age into subgroups of 18-55, 56-69 and 70-plus years, and those subgroups contained approximately 160, 26 and 62 TCR-sequenced participants, respectively.

Study-wide findings and limitations: Spike-specific TCR breadth and depth rose significantly after two AZD1222 doses compared with day 0 and with MenACWY recipients. Reportedly, almost half of the unique spike-specific TCRs recognized epitopes lying outside the regions that are mutated in the B.1.351 and B.1.1.7 variants. The 56-69-year group was small, and its depth increase did not reach significance, likely because of low power. Conclusions about previously exposed vaccinees are limited because only five to seven AZD1222 recipients were SARS-CoV-2 seropositive at baseline. Because no samples from the day 14 peak response were available, repertoires could be characterized only after the peak T cell response. The whole spike protein was spanned by vaccine-associated CD4 TCRs, and dominant responses were seen in regions 160-218 and 743-854. Participants were mostly white British, with more females than males. The authors suggested clonal diversity may have been underestimated.

Taken from the germline V gene, the CDR1 and CDR2 loops are SGHTS and YDEGEE. V drops 1 base and J drops 0 bases, leaving 8 bases in between. The CDR3 contains 16 residues, cysteine and phenylalanine counted. Kept here is only the CDR3 DNA, which spans 48 bases and is read in frame from base 1. With respect to this clone: No cognate antigen has been identified for it. No quality values exist for individual bases; no much larger clone is one base distant.

The CDR3 regions of human TCRbeta chains were analyzed by immunosequencing. Per the authors' processing: Repertoire TCRs were matched against a reference library of SARS-CoV-2-specific TCRs generated with the MIRA antigen-specificity platform. Breadth was defined as the fraction of unique TCRs that were SARS-CoV-2-associated, and depth was defined as the fraction of total T cells that were SARS-CoV-2-associated. Each spike-specific TCR was assigned to its reactive spike region and to a CD4 or CD8 class using the MIRA data. Log10-transformed breadth and depth values were compared by one-way ANOVA with Sidak's multiple comparisons tests. The source is immuneACCESS, and TCRdb retained only in-frame sequences with V and J called. Part of the clones is not carried over; for the studies checked, unresolved V genes explain less than half of this, and the remainder is unexplained. The V and J calls and clone size come from that table; D and trimming were worked out from the DNA. The sample table holds roughly 97,000 clones, of which approximately 86% were seen once. The ten biggest clones cover 3.3% of the sample.

The time point label here, explained by the study, means: about 28 days (+/-7) after the second vaccine dose. In the paper's terms, the treatment or condition label means: meningococcal conjugate vaccine given as trial control. Samples from vaccinated people were obtained from the UK trials COV001 and COV002, which included a single-blind randomized controlled phase 2/3 trial of AZD1222 (ChAdOx1 nCoV-19) in healthy adults. Trial participant PBMC samples were collected at day 0 and day 28 after the second dose for TCRbeta chain sequencing. The sequencing used peripheral blood, collected 28 days after the second dose of the MenACWY control vaccine. The clonotype originates from an adult who received the MenACWY meningococcal vaccine as a control. The chain is made from TRBV5-8 and TRBJ1-6, with the D gene call left open. DNA sequence: TGTGCCAGCAGCTTGTCCTTGAGCTCCTATAATTCACCCCTCCACTTT. The resulting protein is CASSLSLSSYNSPLHF.